The 9 T cell receptor beta chains given below trace back to one sample, sequenced in a study of graft-versus-host responses after intestinal transplantation. Measured with immunoSEQ multiplex PCR; TCRdb has only the in-frame clones, and not every one. The sample yields tens of thousands of clones, 94% seen once. Their target antigens are unknown. The material sequenced was unstimulated CD4+ T cells sorted from spleen or lymph node cells, taken before transplant. The receptors were gathered from a human donor who was the organ donor for an intestinal transplant.

The CDR3 DNA reads TGTGCCAGCAGCTTCGACAGGGATCAGCCCCAGCATTTT. Encoded protein: CASSFDRDQPQHF. The V call is TRBV7-3, the J call TRBJ1-5; 7 bases are a match to TRBD1. CDR1 is SGHTA, CDR2 FQGTGA, per germline. The CDR3 totals 13 residues. The J segment lost 5 bases and the V segment lost 3 bases, leaving 1 base of the junction unmatched. Drawing the rest from reference TRBV7-3 and TRBJ1-5, the complete variable domain is GAGVSQTPSNKVTEKGKYVELRCDPISGHTALYWYRQSLGQGPEFLIYFQGTGAADDSGLPNDRFFAVRPEGSVSTLKIQRTERGDSAVYLCASSFDRDQPQHFGDGTRLSIL.

This chain joins TRBV2 and TRBJ2-7, with 8 bases aligning to TRBD1. Germline loops: CDR1 SNHLY, CDR2 FYNNEI. There are 14 residues in the CDR3. V lost 4 bases, J lost 2 bases, and 4 bases stayed unmatched. The CDR3 region is CASSGGQVPYEQYF. The DNA for the CDR3 is TGTGCCAGCAGTGGGGGACAGGTTCCCTACGAGCAGTACTTC.

V usage is TRBV5-1 and J usage is TRBJ1-1; D is unresolved. Germline CDR1 SGHRS, CDR2 YFSETQ. The V and J ends lost 0 bases and 1 base respectively, with 7 bases between them. This CDR3 contains 14 residues. The CDR3 sequence: CASSLDTQNTEAFF. CDR3 bases: TGCGCCAGCAGCTTGGACACCCAGAACACTGAAGCTTTCTTT.

The chain couples TRBV6-1 to TRBJ2-3; 11 bases map to TRBD2. J lost 5 bases, V lost 6 bases, and 7 bases had no gene match. The CDR3 has 15 amino acids. Germline V gives CDR1 MNHNS, CDR2 SASEGT. The CDR3 loop is CASRSPGLAVDTQYF. In DNA form, the CDR3 reads TGTGCCAGCAGAAGTCCGGGACTAGCGGTAGATACGCAGTATTTT.

V is TRBV6-4 and J is TRBJ2-5, with D uncertain. CDR3 length: 16 amino acids. Per germline, CDR1 MRHNA and CDR2 SNTAGT. V was pared by 0 bases and J by 1 base, with 12 bases between. The CDR3 sequence is CASSDSEQPIQETQYF. The CDR3 DNA reads TGTGCCAGCAGTGACTCGGAACAGCCTATCCAAGAGACCCAGTACTTC.

V usage is TRBV27 and J usage is TRBJ2-1; 9 positions agree with TRBD1. Unmatched junction bases numbered 4, after V lost 3 bases and J lost 1 base. CDR3 length equals 16 residues. Germline values: CDR1 MNHEY, CDR2 SMNVEV (reference sequence). The CDR3 is CASSFIGTGSYNEQFF. CDR3 nucleotide sequence: TGTGCCAGCAGTTTTATTGGGACAGGGTCCTACAATGAGCAGTTCTTC.

The rearrangement links TRBV28 to TRBJ2-3; 11 nucleotides align to TRBD2. Losses at the gene ends were 3 bases for V and 1 base for J; bases not matched to a gene: 0. The CDR3 has 15 amino acids. CDR1 is MDHEN and CDR2 is SYDVKM in the germline V gene. The CDR3 DNA reads as TGTGCCAGCAGTTTGACTAGCGGGGGCACAGATACGCAGTATTTT. Its protein product is CASSLTSGGTDTQYF.

The chain joins TRBV2 to TRBJ1-1; no reliable D call. There are 15 residues in the CDR3. Trimming left V 8 bases short and J 1 base short, with 17 bases between. From germline, CDR1 is SNHLY and CDR2 FYNNEI. The CDR3 protein is CASSYAQTTNTEAFF. CDR3 bases: TGTGCCAGCTCTTACGCGCAAACCACGAACACTGAAGCTTTCTTT.

A single count supports this clone. The rearrangement uses TRBV5-1 and TRBJ1-2; D ambiguous. The CDR3 is 12 amino acids. CDR1 and CDR2 (germline): SGHRS, YFSETQ. Trimming left V 2 bases short and J 6 bases short, with 8 bases between. In nucleotides, the CDR3 is TGCGCCAGCAGCTTTGTGGGAAATGGCTACACCTTC. Encoded protein: CASSFVGNGYTF.